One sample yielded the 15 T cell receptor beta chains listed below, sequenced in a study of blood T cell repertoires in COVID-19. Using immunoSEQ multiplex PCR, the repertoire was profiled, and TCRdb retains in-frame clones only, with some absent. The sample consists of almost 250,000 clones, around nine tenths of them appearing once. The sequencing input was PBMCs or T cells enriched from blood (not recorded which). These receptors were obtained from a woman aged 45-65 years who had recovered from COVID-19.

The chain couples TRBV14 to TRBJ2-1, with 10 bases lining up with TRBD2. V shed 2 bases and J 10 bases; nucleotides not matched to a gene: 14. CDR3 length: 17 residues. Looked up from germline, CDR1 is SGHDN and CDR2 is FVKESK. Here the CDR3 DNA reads TGTGCCAGCAGCCAATCAAGGGGACTAGCGTCCAGAAGGGAGCAGTTCTTC. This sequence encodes CASSQSRGLASRREQFF.

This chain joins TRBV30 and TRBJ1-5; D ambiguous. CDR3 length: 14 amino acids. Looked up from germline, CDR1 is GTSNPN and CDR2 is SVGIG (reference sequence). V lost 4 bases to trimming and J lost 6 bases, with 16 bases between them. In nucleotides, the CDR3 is TGTGCCTGGACCCCGGGGAGATTCGGTCAGCCCCAGCATTTT. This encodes CAWTPGRFGQPQHF.

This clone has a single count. The CDR3 DNA sequence: TGTGCCAGCAAGTGGACAGTGAACACTGAAGCTTTCTTT. Translating gives CASKWTVNTEAFF. The V call is TRBV19, the J call TRBJ1-1; a weak D match, TRBD1 (6 bases). Trimming shortened V by 9 bases and J by 0 bases, and 11 bases separated the two germline ends. This CDR3 is 13 amino acids long. CDR1 is LNHDA, CDR2 SQIVND, per germline (reference sequence).

This CDR3 reads CASSLAAPGQGYNEQFF. The CDR3 DNA reads as TGTGCCAGCAGCTTAGCGGCCCCCGGACAGGGATACAATGAGCAGTTCTTC. This sequence joins TRBV7-6 and TRBJ2-1, with 8 bases aligning to TRBD1. Germline lookup yields CDR1 SGHVS and CDR2 FNYEAQ. This CDR3 comprises 17 residues. The V gene end was trimmed by 0 bases and the J gene end by 4 bases; junction bases not matched to a gene: 8.

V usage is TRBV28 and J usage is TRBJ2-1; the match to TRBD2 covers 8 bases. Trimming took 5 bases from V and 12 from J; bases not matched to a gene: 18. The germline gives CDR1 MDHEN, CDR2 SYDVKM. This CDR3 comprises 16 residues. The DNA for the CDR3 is TGTGCCAGCAGTGACGACTCTCGCGGGAGGACACTTGTGCAGTTCTTC. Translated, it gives CASSDDSRGRTLVQFF.

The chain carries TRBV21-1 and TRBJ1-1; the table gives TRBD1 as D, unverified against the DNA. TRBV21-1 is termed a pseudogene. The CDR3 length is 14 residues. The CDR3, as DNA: TGTGCCACCTATCGACAGGGGGAGGACACTGAAGCTTTCTTT. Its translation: CATYRQGEDTEAFF.

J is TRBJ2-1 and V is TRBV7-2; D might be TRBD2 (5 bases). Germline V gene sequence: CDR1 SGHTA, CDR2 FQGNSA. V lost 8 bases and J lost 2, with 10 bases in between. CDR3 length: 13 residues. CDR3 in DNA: TGTGCCAGCGGACGGGATACCTACAATGAGCAGTTCTTC. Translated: CASGRDTYNEQFF.

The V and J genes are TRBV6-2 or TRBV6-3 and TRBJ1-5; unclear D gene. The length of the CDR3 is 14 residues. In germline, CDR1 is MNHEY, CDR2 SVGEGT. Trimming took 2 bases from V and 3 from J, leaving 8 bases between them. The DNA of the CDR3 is TGTGCCAGCAGTTACAGGAGTAACAATCAGCCCCAGCATTTT. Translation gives CASSYRSNNQPQHF.

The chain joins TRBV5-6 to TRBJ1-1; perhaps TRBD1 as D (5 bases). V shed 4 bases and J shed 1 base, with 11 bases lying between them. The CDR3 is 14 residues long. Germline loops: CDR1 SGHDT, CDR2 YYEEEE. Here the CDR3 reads CASSPPDKNTEAFF. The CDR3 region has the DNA TGTGCCAGCAGCCCTCCGGACAAGAACACTGAAGCTTTCTTT.

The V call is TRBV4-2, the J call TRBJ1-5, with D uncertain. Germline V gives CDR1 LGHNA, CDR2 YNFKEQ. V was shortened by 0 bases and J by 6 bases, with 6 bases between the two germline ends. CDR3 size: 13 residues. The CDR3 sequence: CASSQDNSQPQHF. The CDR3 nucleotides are TGTGCCAGCAGCCAAGACAATAGTCAGCCCCAGCATTTT.

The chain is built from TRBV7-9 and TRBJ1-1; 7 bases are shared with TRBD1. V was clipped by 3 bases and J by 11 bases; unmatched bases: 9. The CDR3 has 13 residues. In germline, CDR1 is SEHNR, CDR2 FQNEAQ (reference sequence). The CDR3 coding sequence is TGTGCCAGCAGCTTTAATCCGGGACAGTCGGCTTTCTTT. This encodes CASSFNPGQSAFF.

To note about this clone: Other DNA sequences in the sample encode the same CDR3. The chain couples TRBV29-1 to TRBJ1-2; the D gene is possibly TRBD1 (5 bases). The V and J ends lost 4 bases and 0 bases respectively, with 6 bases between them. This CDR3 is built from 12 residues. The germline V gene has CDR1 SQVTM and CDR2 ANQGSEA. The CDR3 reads CSVAGSNYGYTF. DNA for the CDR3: TGCAGCGTTGCAGGGTCTAACTATGGCTACACCTTC.

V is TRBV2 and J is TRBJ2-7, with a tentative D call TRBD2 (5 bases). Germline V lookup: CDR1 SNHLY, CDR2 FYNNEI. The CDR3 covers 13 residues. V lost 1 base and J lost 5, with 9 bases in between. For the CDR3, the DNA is TGTGCCAGCAGTGAAGGTCTGCGGGACGAGCAGTACTTC. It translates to CASSEGLRDEQYF.

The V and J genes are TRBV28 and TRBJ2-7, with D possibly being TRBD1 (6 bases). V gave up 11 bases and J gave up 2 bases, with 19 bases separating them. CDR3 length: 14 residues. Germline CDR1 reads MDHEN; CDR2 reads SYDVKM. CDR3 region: CAHGGLTPTYEQYF. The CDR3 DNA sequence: TGTGCCCATGGGGGCCTTACGCCAACCTACGAGCAGTACTTC.

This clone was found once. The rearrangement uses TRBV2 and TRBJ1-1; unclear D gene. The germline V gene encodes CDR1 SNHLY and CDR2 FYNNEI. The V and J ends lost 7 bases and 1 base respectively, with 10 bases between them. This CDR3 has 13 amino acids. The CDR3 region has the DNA TGTGCCAGCAAATCTCTAAAGAACACTGAAGCTTTCTTT. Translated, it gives CASKSLKNTEAFF.